The next 9 T cell receptor beta chains were all read from a single sample in a study of T cells expressing NK-cell markers. Reanalyzing the 5' RACE reads, TCRdb keeps one entry per CDR3 protein, without DNA. Across 300,000 to 450,000 distinct CDR3 sequences, the top ten clones capture under 6.5% of the sample. The sample comprised blood T cells: a sorted CD56 or NKG2C T cell subset, CD4+ or CD8+ T cells, or bulk PBMC T cells (not recorded which). Every receptor here comes from a man aged 18-75 years in good health.

V usage is TRBV18 and J usage is TRBJ2-1; without DNA, the TCRdb call of TRBD1 cannot be checked. CDR1 is KGHSH, CDR2 LQKENI, per germline. The CDR3 sequence is 15 residues long. CDR3 protein: CASSPSTQGGNEQFF.

V usage is TRBV6-5 and J usage is TRBJ1-4; the TCRdb call, TRBD1, lacks DNA for checking. The CDR3 sequence is 15 residues long. From germline, CDR1 is MNHEY and CDR2 SVGAGI. The CDR3 here is CASRYQGAANEKLFF.

This sequence joins TRBV6-2 or TRBV6-3 and TRBJ2-7; TCRdb's D gene call, TRBD1, goes unchecked for lack of DNA. Germline V lookup: CDR1 MNHEY, CDR2 SVGEGT. CDR3 size: 13 residues. The CDR3: CASSSRWINEQYF.

V and J are TRBV29-1 and TRBJ1-5. The CDR3 length is 12 residues. The V gene's germline CDR1 is SQVTM and CDR2 ANQGSEA. CDR3 in amino acids: CSVGRDTGPQHF. Supplemented by reference TRBV29-1 and TRBJ1-5, the full variable domain reads SAVISQKPSRDICQRGTSLTIQCQVDSQVTMMFWYRQQPGQSLTLIATANQGSEATYESGFVIDKFPISRPNLTFSTLTVSNMSPEDSSIYLCSVGRDTGPQHFGDGTRLSIL.

Here the CDR3 reads CASSPGPSARAQYF. This chain uses TRBV7-2 with TRBJ2-5; TCRdb selects TRBD2, and the lack of DNA leaves this call unchecked. The germline CDR1 and CDR2 sequences are SGHTA and FQGNSA. There are 14 residues in the CDR3.

The chain employs TRBV5-1 and TRBJ2-7; lacking DNA, the TRBD1 call made by TCRdb goes unchecked. From germline, CDR1 is SGHRS and CDR2 YFSETQ. This CDR3 region has 15 residues. The CDR3 sequence is CASSPRTGREYEQYF.

This rearrangement joins TRBV7-9 to TRBJ2-3; TCRdb calls TRBD2, which cannot be checked without DNA. The CDR3 has 14 amino acids. Germline CDR1 and CDR2: SEHNR and FQNEAQ (reference sequence). The CDR3: CASSLFMAGDTQYF.

V gene TRBV14 combines with J gene TRBJ2-3; with no DNA, the TCRdb D assignment of TRBD2 cannot be verified. Per the germline V gene, CDR1 is SGHDN and CDR2 is FVKESK. The CDR3 extends over 15 amino acids. This CDR3 is CASSPLAGGGDTQYF. The complete variable domain, with remaining parts taken from reference TRBV14 and TRBJ2-3, reads EAGVTQFPSHSVIEKGQTVTLRCDPISGHDNLYWYRRVMGKEIKFLLHFVKESKQDESGMPNNRFLAERTGGTYSTLKVQPAELEDSGVYFCASSPLAGGGDTQYFGPGTRLTVL.

The V gene is TRBV21-1, the J gene TRBJ1-5; TCRdb's D gene call, TRBD1, goes unchecked for lack of DNA. TRBV21-1 is noted as a pseudogene. This CDR3 comprises 18 residues. CDR3 loop: CASSKEGQGKCRDQPQHF.